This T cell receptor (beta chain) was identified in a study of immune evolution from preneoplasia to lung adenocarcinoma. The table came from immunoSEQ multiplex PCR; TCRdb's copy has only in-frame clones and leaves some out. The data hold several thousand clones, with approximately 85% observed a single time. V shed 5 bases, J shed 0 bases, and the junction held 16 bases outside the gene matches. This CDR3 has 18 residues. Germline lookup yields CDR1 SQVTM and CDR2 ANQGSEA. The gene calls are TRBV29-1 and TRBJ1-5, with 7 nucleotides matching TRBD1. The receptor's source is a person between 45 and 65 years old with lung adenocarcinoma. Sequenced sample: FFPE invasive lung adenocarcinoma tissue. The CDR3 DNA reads TGCAGCGTTTCACCGGGACAGCATCCCCTTCTTAGCAATCAGCCCCAGCATTTT. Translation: CSVSPGQHPLLSNQPQHF.